This T cell receptor (beta chain) emerged from a study of blood T cell repertoires in COVID-19. Study background: Whether acute or convalescent, the COVID-19 samples came from the United States, Italy and Spain. PBMCs, B-cell-depleted T cells, or T cells were the source of the cDNA or gDNA that made up the material.

The CDR3 totals 15 residues. The germline V and J ends were trimmed by 1 base and 8 bases, with 15 bases remaining between them. Germline V gene sequence: CDR1 LNHNV, CDR2 YYDKDF (reference sequence). In the authors' methods: The assay estimated nucleated cells by amplifying reference gene primers. Sequencing was performed with immunoSEQ multiplex PCR; in TCRdb, only in-frame clones are kept and a portion is missing. Clone size and V and J calls were adopted from that table, with D and trimming inferred from the DNA. Among 190,000 or so clones, about 87% were seen once, and the ten largest hold approximately 4%.

The sequencing sample was made of peripheral blood. The rearrangement links TRBV15 to TRBJ2-1; D unclear. The TCR sequence derives from a woman in her 30s with acute or convalescent COVID-19. The CDR3 DNA reads TGTGCCACCAGCAGAGGGTCGGGTTCGACCTATGAGCAGTTCTTC. As protein: CATSRGSGSTYEQFF.